This T cell receptor beta chain was identified during a study of blood T cells in healthy people across ages. Study observations and caveats: With age, beta diversity per million T cells declined roughly linearly, significantly by 40. Diversity figures based on one million T cells were deemed too low.

For this clonotype: What it binds is not known.

Each donor's blood draw was roughly 10 milliliters of peripheral blood. A J-beta primer mix and a sample-barcoded 5' primer were used in a second PCR of roughly 6 to 12 cycles. TCRdb re-called the 5' RACE reads through MiXCR, storing one row per CDR3 protein. The sample carries just over 800,000 distinct CDR3 sequences, around 68% recorded once. V lost 6 bases and J lost 0, with 14 bases in between. From germline, CDR1 is MNHNY and CDR2 SVGAGI (reference sequence). This CDR3 comprises 16 residues. The sample comprised blood. This sequence originates from a young man in good health. The chain recombines TRBV6-6 with TRBJ2-2; maybe TRBD1 (6 bases). Written as DNA, the CDR3 is TGTGCCAGCAGACGCAACAGGGCCGCGAACACCGGGGAGCTGTTTTTT. Its translation is CASRRNRAANTGELFF.